Sequencing of this TCR beta chain was carried out in a study of cytomegalovirus exposure and HLA in healthy donors. V dropped 1 base and J dropped 8 bases, with 16 bases sitting between them. The germline gives CDR1 SGHDN, CDR2 FVKESK. CDR3 length: 15 residues. Here immunoSEQ multiplex PCR was the method, and the copy in TCRdb shows in-frame clones only, minus some. The sample records about 54,000 clones, approximately 89% being singletons. The TCR sequence derives from a woman aged 18 to 35 in good health and CMV-seropositive. The chain combines TRBV14 with TRBJ2-3; weak D call: TRBD2 (6 bases). Source material: PBMCs. Here the CDR3 reads CASSQGATLGGTQYF. For the CDR3, the DNA is TGTGCCAGCAGCCAAGGGGCTACCCTCGGGGGTACGCAGTATTTT.